Here is one T cell receptor (beta chain) with its context. Data came from immunoSEQ multiplex PCR; TCRdb stores just in-frame clones and leaves some out. The profile shows approximately 260,000 clones, approximately 86% of them singletons. This sample stems from a study of blood T cell repertoires in COVID-19. Turning to the study itself: The United States, Italy and Spain provided the acute and convalescent COVID-19 samples.

CDR1 and CDR2 from the germline V gene are WSHSY and SAAADI. This CDR3 comprises 14 residues. V dropped 4 bases and J dropped 2 bases, with 6 bases sitting between them. The V call is TRBV10-2, the J call TRBJ2-6; D is perhaps TRBD1 (5 bases). Sequencing was done on a sample of peripheral blood. This clonotype was sampled from a man aged 18 to 29 with active or convalescent COVID-19. CDR3 in amino acids: CASSAGTGANVLTF. As DNA, the CDR3 is TGCGCCAGCAGTGCAGGGACTGGGGCCAACGTCCTGACTTTC.